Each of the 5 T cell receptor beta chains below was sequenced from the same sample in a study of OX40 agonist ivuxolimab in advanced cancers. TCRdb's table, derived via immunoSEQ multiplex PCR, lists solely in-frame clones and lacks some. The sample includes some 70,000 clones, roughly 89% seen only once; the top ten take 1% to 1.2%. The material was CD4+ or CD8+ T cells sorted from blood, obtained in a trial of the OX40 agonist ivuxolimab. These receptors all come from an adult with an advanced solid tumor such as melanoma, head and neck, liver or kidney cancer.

This CDR3 reads CASTGFGQPQHF. In nucleotides, the CDR3 is TGTGCCAGCACCGGCTTCGGGCAGCCCCAGCATTTT. The chain links TRBV2 to TRBJ1-5; unclear D gene. CDR1 is SNHLY and CDR2 is FYNNEI in the germline V gene. Trimming removed 7 bases at V and 7 bases at J, with 11 bases between. The CDR3 length is 12 residues.

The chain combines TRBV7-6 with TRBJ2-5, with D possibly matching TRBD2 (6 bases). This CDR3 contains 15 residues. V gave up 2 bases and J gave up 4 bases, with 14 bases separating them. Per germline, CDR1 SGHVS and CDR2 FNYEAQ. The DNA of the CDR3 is TGTGCCAGCAGCTTATGGGCGGGGTCGGTAGAGACCCAGTACTTC. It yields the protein CASSLWAGSVETQYF.

CDR3 in amino acids: CASSPPATGLSTGNTIYF. CDR3 sequence (DNA): TGTGCCAGCTCACCACCTGCGACAGGTCTGTCGACTGGAAACACCATATATTTT. The rearrangement uses TRBV18 and TRBJ1-3; maybe TRBD1 (6 bases). CDR3 size: 18 residues. The ends were cut back, 0 bases at V and 2 bases at J, with 17 bases in the middle. In germline, CDR1 is KGHSH, CDR2 LQKENI.

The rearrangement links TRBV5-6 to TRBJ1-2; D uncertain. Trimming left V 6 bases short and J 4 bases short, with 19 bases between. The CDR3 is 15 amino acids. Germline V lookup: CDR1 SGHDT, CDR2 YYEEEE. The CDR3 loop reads CASTAFGARFYGYTF. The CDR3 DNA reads TGTGCCAGCACCGCTTTTGGTGCACGGTTCTATGGCTACACCTTC. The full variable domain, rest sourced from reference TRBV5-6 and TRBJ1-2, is DAGVTQSPTHLIKTRGQQVTLRCSPKSGHDTVSWYQQALGQGPQFIFQYYEEEERQRGNFPDRFSGHQFPNYSSELNVNALLLGDSALYLCASTAFGARFYGYTFGSGTRLTVV.

The CDR3 protein is CASSSSTSNNEQFF. DNA for the CDR3: TGTGCCAGCAGTAGTTCGACTAGCAATAATGAGCAGTTCTTC. The V and J genes are TRBV6-5 and TRBJ2-1, with 7 positions matching TRBD2. The CDR3 runs 14 residues. The germline gives CDR1 MNHEY, CDR2 SVGAGI. V lost 5 bases and J lost 7; bases outside the gene matches: 8.